This T cell receptor beta chain was obtained from a study of blood T cell repertoires in COVID-19 (dated by TCRdb to the early 2020s). Broadly, across the study: Samples from collaborators originated in the United States, Italy and Spain and spanned both the acute and convalescent phases of COVID-19. The repertoires were released in a freely available public database meant as a resource for research on the immune response to SARS-CoV-2. Where available, HLA class I and class II types were obtained from metadata supplied by the sample provider rather than from assay-based typing. Samples came from the ongoing ImmuneRACE study (first 160 participants) plus 1,254 subjects from 6 global collaborators. A de-identified subject ID, COVID-19 status, age in years and sex were almost always included in the sample metadata. The prospective study material was composed of cDNA or gDNA derived from T cells, B-cell-depleted T cells, or PBMCs. The dataset comprised deeply sampled blood TCRbeta repertoires from subjects exposed to, actively infected with, or recovered from COVID-19.

Clipping removes 3 bases from V and 5 bases from J, with 2 as the unmatched junction base count. CDR1 and CDR2, per the germline V gene, are SGDLS and YYNGEE. Measured from the cysteine to the phenylalanine, the CDR3 is 13 residues long. Left in the record is the CDR3 DNA by itself, 39 bases read in frame from the first base. In regard to this clone: Its antigen specificity is not known. Per-base qualities were not stored, and no clone one base away is much larger.

TCRbeta CDR3 regions were amplified from genomic DNA using the immunoSEQ Assay, a bias-controlled multiplex PCR. On the study's bioinformatics: Within the assay, amplification of reference gene primers was used to estimate how many nucleated cells each sample contained. Sequence reads were collapsed and filtered to measure the absolute abundance of every unique TCRbeta CDR3 rearrangement. For each sample, productive Simpson clonality was calculated as the square root of Simpson's diversity index over productive rearrangements. As stored in TCRdb, this immuneACCESS dataset retains in-frame rearrangements with V and J assigned. A fraction of the clones does not appear; measured against another copy, unresolved V genes explain less than half of the discrepancy, and the remainder lacks a known reason. The DNA was the basis for D and trimming; V, J and clone size are from that table. The sample table holds 150,000 or so clones, of which about 80% were seen once. Under 3% of the sample rests with the top ten.

In the prospective study, participants were roughly 18 to 100 years old, resided in approximately 25 geographic areas of the United States, and were enrolled through a virtual design. In the prospective study, cohorts were assigned on the basis of participant-reported clinical history obtained from a screening survey and a study questionnaire. Recovered participants in ImmuneRACE Cohort 3 were defined as having two consecutive negative NP/OP PCR tests, clearance from a healthcare professional, or resolution of symptoms. Each participant in the prospective study had whole blood, serum and a nasopharyngeal or oropharyngeal swab collected by mobile phlebotomists. Over a roughly 2-month period, participants in the prospective study had the option of providing additional blood draws and questionnaires. Blood samples from the prospective study were shipped frozen or at room temperature prior to DNA extraction.

The study at large found these results: The quantity of clinical and demographic metadata differed by source and by participant and was supplied without curation.

The sequencing sample was made of PBMCs or T cells enriched from blood (not recorded which). The receptor was isolated from a woman between 50 and 59 years old who had recovered from COVID-19. This chain joins TRBV9 to TRBJ2-7; TRBD1 fits 10 bases in the junction. The encoded CDR3 is CASSGQGAHEQYF. The nucleotide sequence is TGTGCCAGCAGCGGACAGGGGGCGCACGAGCAGTACTTC.